This TCR beta chain was captured by sequencing in a study of shared clonotypes between healthy human individuals. Study findings and constraints: The authors expected sequencing depth to affect clonotype sharing among donors. Several donors showed sharing of approximately 5% of naive CD4 clonotypes. Generation probabilities were higher for clonotypes shared across all four sorted-subset donors than for unshared ones.

Repertoires were generated with immunoSEQ multiplex PCR, while TCRdb's copy carries only in-frame clones and drops some. The sample has over 700,000 clones; over 60% are singletons. Negatively enriched CD4+ T cells were divided by CD45RA into naive and memory. About this clone itself: The target antigen is unknown.

The V gene lost 6 bases and the J gene lost 1 base, with 12 bases spanning the gap. This CDR3 is built from 15 residues. Looked up from germline, CDR1 is MNHNS and CDR2 is SASEGT. The J gene is TRBJ2-2, the V gene TRBV6-1; D is uncertain. The TCR originated in a woman in her 30s in good health. The sequenced sample consisted of memory CD4+ T cells sorted from blood. The subset denotes: CD45RA-negative fraction. The CDR3 coding sequence is TGTGCCAGCAGCGTAGGGTCTTGGAACACCGGGGAGCTGTTTTTT. Its protein is CASSVGSWNTGELFF.